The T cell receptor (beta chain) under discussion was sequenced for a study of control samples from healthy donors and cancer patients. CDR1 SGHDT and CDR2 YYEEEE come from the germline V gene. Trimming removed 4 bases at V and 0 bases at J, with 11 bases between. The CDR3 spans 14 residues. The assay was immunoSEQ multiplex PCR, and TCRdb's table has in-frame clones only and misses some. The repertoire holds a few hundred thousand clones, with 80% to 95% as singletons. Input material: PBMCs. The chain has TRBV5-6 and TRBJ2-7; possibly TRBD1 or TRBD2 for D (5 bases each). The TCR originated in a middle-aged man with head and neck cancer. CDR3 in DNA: TGTGCCAGCAGCCAGGGACGGAACTCCTACGAGCAGTACTTC. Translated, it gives CASSQGRNSYEQYF.